The source of this T cell receptor beta chain is a study of cytomegalovirus exposure and HLA in healthy donors (dated by TCRdb to about 2017). Some background on the complete study: An earlier analysis of roughly 500 of the donors reported about 290 Gb of sequence data and more than 90 million unique TCR beta sequences from about 179 million T cells. About 300 gigabases of sequencing data and 91 million or so unique TCR sequences made up an early release that covered roughly 670 HLA-typed donors. Of the 300 to 500 genotyped donors, 70% to 90% were placed in the genetic ancestry cluster associated with self-reported Caucasian donors. The study aimed to test whether cataloging public T cell receptors could reveal signatures of past pathogen exposure. The study used immunosequencing to profile the T cell repertoires of hundreds of subjects and linked those repertoires to cytomegalovirus serostatus. A separate validation cohort of roughly 130 different subjects was used in addition to the approximately 610-subject first cohort. High-throughput TCR immunosequencing, statistical association of individual TCRs with disease status, and machine learning were combined to predict cytomegalovirus infection status. In a later analysis, previously published TCR beta repertoires from 666 donors were re-analyzed and high-resolution HLA genotyping was added so that TCR occurrence patterns could be studied. The later analysis used no new phenotypic data to find candidate immune exposures, relying instead on TCR beta sequences and their occurrence across donors. An earlier analysis of 587 of the donors used high-throughput TCR beta sequencing to judge whether each TCR beta V gene segment behaved as functional or pseudogenic. Donor age, sex, ethnicity and CMV serostatus were compiled alongside the repertoire data. A later genetic analysis used genome-wide SNP genotypes for about 55% of the 666 donors, treating that subset as a discovery cohort. Every repertoire in the discovery cohort had been generated on one and the same sequencing platform. Both class I and class II loci were covered by HLA typing, at four-digit resolution. The number of donors typed differed by locus, with roughly 629-640 for A, B, C, DRB1 and DQB1, around 500 for DQA1, 600 to 610 for DPA1, and around 430 for DPB1. About five DR-DQ haplotypes were treated as single units for association and clustering because of strong linkage in the cohort. On average, 235,054 unique TCR beta nucleotide sequences were sequenced per donor among about 400 genotyped donors of the cohort, with approximately 18% of those sequences being non-productive. Overall study outcomes, separate from this receptor: An earlier analysis of 587 of the donors showed that most TCR beta V segments appeared in productive rearrangements either about 87% or about 30% of the time, which broadly matched IMGT annotations. Most CMV-associated TCR beta chains appeared to be HLA-restricted in a later analysis, and the HLA associations seemed to be driven largely by CMV exposure. A total of 150 to 200 TCR beta chains were listed by the study as associated with cytomegalovirus. At a false discovery rate of 0.05, a later analysis linked 16,951 TCR beta sequences to specific HLA alleles. According to the authors, the approach could potentially be generalized to other disease states and immunological phenotypes. A later genetic analysis reported fewer N-insertions in productive TCRs among donors in an Asian-associated ancestry cluster than the approximately 700-donor mean. A further reported finding was that TCR beta sequences accurately predicted the HLA-A and HLA-B alleles for most subjects in the first cohort. In a later analysis, several top co-occurrence clusters were reported to appear linked to parvovirus B19, influenza, CMV and Epstein-Barr virus. Cytomegalovirus status was reported to be diagnosed by the classifier with high specificity and sensitivity in both the original and validation cohorts. In this cohort, only TCR beta chains were sequenced, and detectable features were limited by the absence of alpha or paired-chain data. Roughly uniform sequencing depth across donors was assumed in presence/absence analyses, although this assumption may not hold. For the cohort, immune exposure information was limited to CMV serostatus. The 87-base-pair reads could not distinguish some IMGT-functional V segments, including TRBV6-2 and TRBV6-3, so those segments were excluded. Linkage disequilibrium might explain the correlated functional status among segregating V segments, but an unknown experimental factor could not be excluded. Strong co-occurrence of HLA alleles, especially DR and DQ, made assigning TCR associations to individual alleles difficult. A later analysis found that HLA-associated TCR beta chains were more clonally expanded and had lower generation probabilities than equally common non-associated chains. The sequencing pipeline was judged likely to have produced a cluster of highly shared sequence variants as a technical artifact. A later analysis found that TCR association rates varied across HLA loci, with DRB1 alleles showing the most associated TCRs and HLA-C alleles the fewest. Over 15 rarely observed V segments, including chromosome 9 orphons, were excluded from the earlier analysis of some 590 of the donors because counts were too low. A few of the identified cytomegalovirus-associated TCR beta chains were confirmed in vitro to be specific for cytomegalovirus antigens. A later genetic analysis associated a missense DCLRE1C variant with V-gene and J-gene trimming of TCR beta chains, and an independent cohort replicated the association. Most TCR sequences were seen in very few donors, while some public TCRs were found in many individuals. Because HLA typing was missing for some donors at each locus, association tests included only the typed subset.

Comment on this clone: Its specific antigen is unknown. No clone much larger than this one lies a single base away; base qualities are absent.

For CDR1 and CDR2, the germline V gene lists SGHDN and FVKESK. The junction shows trimming of 2 bases on V and 7 bases on J, plus 11 bases between the germline ends. The CDR3 covers 13 residues, taking in both the cysteine and the phenylalanine. The read is trimmed to its CDR3 DNA, 39 bases read in frame from base 1. Library construction relied on the immunoSEQ multiplex PCR assay. The multiplex PCR relied on a mix of 60 forward primers for TCR Vbeta segments and 13 reverse primers for TCR Jbeta segments. A multiplex PCR assay on genomic DNA amplified the CDR3 region of rearranged TCR beta genes. Amplified TCR beta libraries were sequenced as 87-base-pair reads on the Illumina HiSeq System. Turning to the authors' computational methods: In a later analysis, approximately 74 million unique TCR beta chains were counted across the roughly 670 repertoires, and some 10 million of these chains were shared by at least two donors. Raw reads were error-corrected and collapsed into unique sequences with a nearest-neighbor algorithm that merged closely related sequences to remove PCR and sequencing errors. To assign V, D and J gene segments, CDR3 sequences were aligned to IMGT reference sequences. For a sequence to be retained, a match of at least six nucleotides to both a V gene segment and a J gene segment was required. Rearrangements were classified as productive when the CDR3 lacked stop codons and remained in frame with V and J, and all other rearrangements were classified as non-productive. CDR3 was defined by IMGT convention, running from the second conserved V-encoded cysteine to the conserved J-encoded phenylalanine. Sequences without an unambiguous match to a single V gene segment were excluded from the earlier analysis of 450 to 750 of the donors. An earlier analysis of 500 to 700 of the donors classified V segments as functional when productive rearrangements were above 56.7% and as segregating when the standard deviation between donors was above 5%. A statistical classification framework was built for diagnosing cytomegalovirus status from the catalog of TCR beta chain sequences. In a later analysis, TCR nucleotide sequences were compared against IMGT/GENE-DB human TR gene sequences so that V and J genes could be assigned. Using the TCRdist pipeline, a later analysis assigned CDR3 sequences along with most-parsimonious VDJ recombination scenarios. In a later analysis, every TCR beta chain was defined by the combination of its CDR3 amino acid sequence and its V-gene family, and reads without a unique V-gene family were dropped. As a way to deal with suspected cross-contamination and a sequencing artifact, a later analysis dropped under 600 nucleotide sequences that were highly shared and had low generation probability. In a later analysis, a clonal expansion index was calculated for each public chain from normalized within-repertoire ranks of inferred template counts. In a later analysis, generation probabilities were computed using a VDJ recombination model fitted to out-of-frame rearrangements, and the results were checked against IGoR. Hypergeometric tests were used in a later analysis to score TCR-TCR, TCR-HLA and TCR-CMV co-occurrence, with a repertoire-size bias correction applied to the TCR pairs. False discovery rates were estimated in a later analysis by permuting HLA or CMV assignments 20 times. A later analysis grouped co-occurring TCRs with DBSCAN, adding TCRdist sequence similarity when clustering within HLA-allele-positive subsets. Repertoires with fewer than 30,000 or more than 120,000 public chains were left out of co-occurrence clustering, as were roughly five repertoires with anomalous nucleotide sharing. The table was pulled from immuneACCESS by TCRdb, which kept in-frame rearrangements only. Such tables lose some clones; where checked, under half of the loss comes from unresolved V genes, and the rest has no known cause. The V and J calls and clone size come from that table; D and trimming were worked out from the DNA. The sample yields 150,000 or so clones; 75% to 80% were counted once. Clones ranked in the top ten supply more than 0.75% of the sample.

In total, 600 or so healthy bone marrow donors made up the cohort. All cohort members were sampled while nominally healthy, although unrecorded immune exposures were likely present. The donor was CMV seropositive and belonged to the group of some 290 seropositive cohort members. Every donor gave a peripheral blood sample, and the peripheral blood mononuclear cells from that sample were used for TCR beta sequencing. Genomic DNA was extracted from the blood cell samples with the Qiagen DNeasy Blood Extraction Kit. The chain employs TRBV14 and TRBJ1-1; TRBD1 might be the D gene, on 5 matching bases. The clonotype comes from a woman aged 45 to 65 in good health and CMV-seropositive. Sample: PBMCs. The CDR3 in this case is CASSQSLGGEAFF. At the DNA level, the sequence is TGTGCCAGCAGCCAATCTCTCGGGGGTGAAGCTTTCTTT.